Following are 8 T cell receptor beta chains from one sample sequenced in a study of CD8+CD57+ T cells in acquired aplastic anemia. Template material for TCR beta VDJ and CDR3 profiling consisted of genomic DNA. TCRdb recomputed calls from the reads with MiXCR, one row per CDR3 protein. Of under 350,000 distinct CDR3 sequences listed, approximately 58% are singletons. Patients sequenced had flow cytometry evidence of CD8+CD57+ cell expansion. Sequencing was carried out using sorted CD4+, CD8+, or CD8+CD57+ T cells (not recorded which) from PBMCs. The receptors were gathered from a human donor with aplastic anemia.

The rearrangement joins TRBV20-1 to TRBJ1-5, with TRBD1 matching 7 bases. CDR1 is DFQATT, CDR2 SNEGSKA, per germline (reference sequence). V trimming: 2 bases; J trimming: 7 bases; junction bases outside the gene matches: 2. The CDR3 loop spans 12 amino acids. The CDR3 DNA sequence: TGCAGTGCTAGAAACAGGGGACAGCCCCAGCATTTT. It translates to CSARNRGQPQHF.

This clonotype has more than one count but fewer than ten. This sequence joins TRBV20-1 and TRBJ2-1; D remains unclear. Germline V gives CDR1 DFQATT, CDR2 SNEGSKA (reference sequence). This CDR3 has 12 residues. Trimming shortened V by 0 bases and J by 7 bases, and 7 bases separated the two germline ends. This CDR3 is CSARDLSNEQFF. The CDR3 bases are TGCAGTGCTAGAGATTTATCAAATGAGCAGTTCTTC.

This clonotype showed up just a few times. This sequence joins TRBV19 and TRBJ1-5, with 7 bases matching TRBD1. V was pared by 5 bases and J by 5 bases, with 12 bases of the junction left unmatched. Germline lookup yields CDR1 LNHDA and CDR2 SQIVND (reference sequence). The CDR3 extends over 16 amino acids. The CDR3 DNA reads TGTGCCAGTAGTCTTTCGACCGACAGGGTGCATCAGCCCCAGCATTTT. Its translation: CASSLSTDRVHQPQHF.

Remarks on this clonotype: No conserved phenylalanine or tryptophan ends this CDR3, so it is likely a read error. V usage is TRBV7-2 and J usage is TRBJ1-6; D is possibly TRBD1 (6 bases). The ends were cut back, 1 base at V and 10 bases at J, with 14 bases in the middle. The CDR3 covers 15 residues. Germline V CDR1 and CDR2: SGHTA, FQGNSA. Written as DNA, the CDR3 is TGTGCCAGCAGCTTAGTTTCAGGGGCTGGATCACCCCTCCACTCT. As protein: CASSLVSGAGSPLHS.

V and J are TRBV12-3 or TRBV12-4 and TRBJ2-1; TRBD1 matches at 9 bases. This CDR3 is built from 17 residues. J lost 1 base, V lost 3 bases, and 7 bases had no gene match. The CDR3 here is CASSFRTGVESYNEQFF. CDR3 nucleotides: TGTGCCAGCAGTTTTCGGACAGGGGTTGAATCCTACAATGAGCAGTTCTTC.

This clonotype was seen repeatedly, ten times or more. The CDR3 sequence is CASSLASMVREPQHF. The CDR3 DNA sequence: TGTGCCAGCAGCTTAGCGAGTATGGTAAGAGAGCCCCAGCATTTT. The gene calls are TRBV7-8 and TRBJ1-5; D gene uncertain. V was cut by 0 bases and J by 8 bases, with 14 bases left in between. From germline, CDR1 is SGHVS and CDR2 FQNEAQ. This CDR3 has 15 residues. The whole variable domain, filled in from reference TRBV7-8 and TRBJ1-5, reads GAGVSQSPRYKVAKRGQDVALRCDPISGHVSLFWYQQALGQGPEFLTYFQNEAQLDKSGLPSDRFFAERPEGSVSTLKIQRTQQEDSAVYLCASSLASMVREPQHFGDGTRLSIL.

CDR3 sequence (DNA): TGTGCCAGCAGCGGAACTAGGGGAGGCTCCTACGAGCAGTACTTC. Amino acids: CASSGTRGGSYEQYF. This sequence joins TRBV7-9 and TRBJ2-7, with D perhaps TRBD2 (6 bases). Germline V gives CDR1 SEHNR, CDR2 FQNEAQ (reference sequence). The CDR3 contains 15 residues. Trimming took 5 bases from V and 0 from J, leaving 14 bases between them.

The chain employs TRBV6-5 and TRBJ2-1, with D perhaps TRBD1 (6 bases). Germline CDR1 is MNHEY and CDR2 is SVGAGI. The CDR3 loop spans 15 amino acids. Trimming removed 0 bases at V and 8 bases at J, with 14 bases between. This chain's CDR3 is CASSYSVTGMDEQFF. Written as DNA, the CDR3 is TGTGCCAGCAGTTACTCAGTTACAGGGATGGATGAGCAGTTCTTC.